A single sample is the source of the 12 T cell receptor beta chains below, sequenced in a study of T cell changes during pregnancy in multiple sclerosis. Here immunoSEQ multiplex PCR was the method, and the copy in TCRdb shows in-frame clones only, minus some. This sample yields some 42,000 clones, of which 87% are seen a single time; approximately 1% belongs to the top ten. The source was CD4+ T cells from peripheral blood mononuclear cells, collected after pregnancy. The source of these receptors is a female donor with multiple sclerosis, enrolled in a pregnancy study.

The chain carries TRBV18 and TRBJ2-7, with 7 positions matching TRBD1. The CDR3 totals 12 residues. Trimming cost V 6 bases and J 6 bases; bases outside gene matches: 5. Germline V gene lookup returns CDR1 KGHSH and CDR2 LQKENI. This CDR3 is CASSLRDSEQYF. The CDR3 DNA reads TGTGCCAGCTCGCTCCGGGACAGCGAGCAGTACTTC.

The chain couples TRBV19 to TRBJ1-2; D is undetermined. The CDR3 loop spans 12 amino acids. Trimming pared 6 bases from V and 8 bases from J, leaving 13 bases between. The germline gives CDR1 LNHDA, CDR2 SQIVND (reference sequence). This CDR3 is CASSPGNGGYTF. CDR3 sequence (DNA): TGTGCCAGTAGCCCCGGGAATGGGGGCTACACCTTC. Full variable domain (remainder filled in from reference TRBV19 and TRBJ1-2): DGGITQSPKYLFRKEGQNVTLSCEQNLNHDAMYWYRQDPGQGLRLIYYSQIVNDFQKGDIAEGYSVSREKKESFPLTVTSAQKNPTAFYLCASSPGNGGYTFGSGTRLTVV.

This chain connects TRBV4-2 to TRBJ2-5, with D possibly matching TRBD2 (6 bases). The germline V and J ends were trimmed by 4 bases and 3 bases, with 18 bases remaining between them. The CDR3 has 16 residues. CDR1 and CDR2 (germline): LGHNA, YNFKEQ. In DNA form, the CDR3 reads TGTGCCAGCAGCCCGGGACTCACTCCTTCGGAAGAGACCCAGTACTTC. Translating it yields CASSPGLTPSEETQYF.

The chain uses TRBV11-2 and TRBJ2-1, with 11 bases identical to TRBD1. CDR3 length equals 16 residues. Per the germline V gene, CDR1 is SGHAT and CDR2 is FQNNGV. V shed 4 bases and J 3 bases; nucleotides not matched to a gene: 5. The CDR3 is CASSYPGQGGYNEQFF. DNA of the CDR3: TGTGCCAGCAGCTACCCGGGACAGGGGGGCTACAATGAGCAGTTCTTC. Full variable domain (remainder filled in from reference TRBV11-2 and TRBJ2-1): EAGVAQSPRYKIIEKRQSVAFWCNPISGHATLYWYQQILGQGPKLLIQFQNNGVVDDSQLPKDRFSAERLKGVDSTLKIQPAKLEDSAVYLCASSYPGQGGYNEQFFGPGTRLTVL.

V and J are TRBV4-3 and TRBJ2-7, with D unresolved. Germline V gene data show CDR1 as LGHNA and CDR2 as YSLEER. The V and J ends lost 3 bases and 2 bases respectively, with 8 bases between them. The CDR3 runs to 13 residues. The CDR3 coding sequence is TGCGCCAGCAGCCAGGGCGAAGCCTACGAGCAGTACTTC. Translated, it gives CASSQGEAYEQYF.

This chain links TRBV5-5 with TRBJ2-5, with TRBD2 matching over 12 bases. There are 18 residues in the CDR3. The germline V gene encodes CDR1 SGHKS and CDR2 YYEKEE (reference sequence). The V and J ends lost 4 bases and 0 bases, in that order; junction bases with no gene match: 10. The CDR3: CASSLLTSGGTYQETQYF. The CDR3 DNA sequence: TGTGCCAGCAGCCTCCTAACTAGCGGGGGGACCTACCAAGAGACCCAGTACTTC.

This clone came up once. V gene TRBV5-6 combines with J gene TRBJ2-5, with 9 positions matching TRBD1. Looked up from germline, CDR1 is SGHDT and CDR2 is YYEEEE. With 5 bases clipped from V and 3 bases from J, the junction kept 5 bases outside the gene matches. The CDR3 spans 14 residues. CDR3 residues: CASSHRDREETQYF. The CDR3 DNA follows: TGTGCCAGCAGTCACCGGGACAGGGAAGAGACCCAGTACTTC.

This clone occurred once. The V gene is TRBV7-2, the J gene TRBJ2-5, with 9 bases aligning to TRBD2. V lost 5 bases, J lost 4 bases, and 11 bases stayed unmatched. CDR3 length: 16 amino acids. Germline V lookup: CDR1 SGHTA, CDR2 FQGNSA. For the CDR3, the DNA is TGTGCCAGCAGCCTTGAGTGGCGGGGGGGACGAGAGACCCAGTACTTC. Translating it yields CASSLEWRGGRETQYF.

Concerning this clone: Other DNA sequences in the same sample also yield this CDR3. The rearrangement links TRBV6-5 to TRBJ1-1, with a tentative D call TRBD1 (5 bases). The CDR3 consists of 13 residues. Germline V gene sequence: CDR1 MNHEY, CDR2 SVGAGI. The ends were cut back, 3 bases at V and 1 base at J, with 6 bases in the middle. The CDR3 sequence: CASSYQGNTEAFF. DNA of the CDR3: TGTGCCAGCAGTTATCAGGGGAACACTGAAGCTTTCTTT.

A remark on this clone: Likely a read error: the CDR3 ends without its conserved phenylalanine or tryptophan. The DNA is left out, because the CDR3 cannot be placed on it with certainty; the CDR3 is given as TCRdb lists it. V gene TRBV6-6 combines with J gene TRBJ1-2; the DNA was not compared with TRBD1, the D call given in the table. The germline gives CDR1 MNHNY, CDR2 SVGAGI (reference sequence). Including both end residues, the CDR3 is 12 amino acids long. The CDR3: CASSYSGGTGVL.

The rearrangement links TRBV4-2 to TRBJ2-7, with D perhaps matching TRBD2 (6 bases). Trimming pared 0 bases from V and 1 base from J, leaving 13 bases between. CDR1 and CDR2 (germline): LGHNA, YNFKEQ. This CDR3 spans 16 amino acids. CDR3 in amino acids: CASSQDSAGRSYEQYF. The CDR3 region has the DNA TGTGCCAGCAGCCAAGATTCCGCAGGGAGGTCCTACGAGCAGTACTTC.

The rearrangement uses TRBV10-3 and TRBJ1-2; a weak D match, TRBD1 (6 bases). Germline V gene sequence: CDR1 ENHRY, CDR2 SYGVKD. The ends were cut back, 4 bases at V and 6 bases at J, with 15 bases in the middle. This CDR3 is 14 amino acids long. Written as DNA, the CDR3 is TGTGCCATCAGTGCTCAGGGGTCGAGCCATGGCTACACCTTC. It is translated as CAISAQGSSHGYTF.